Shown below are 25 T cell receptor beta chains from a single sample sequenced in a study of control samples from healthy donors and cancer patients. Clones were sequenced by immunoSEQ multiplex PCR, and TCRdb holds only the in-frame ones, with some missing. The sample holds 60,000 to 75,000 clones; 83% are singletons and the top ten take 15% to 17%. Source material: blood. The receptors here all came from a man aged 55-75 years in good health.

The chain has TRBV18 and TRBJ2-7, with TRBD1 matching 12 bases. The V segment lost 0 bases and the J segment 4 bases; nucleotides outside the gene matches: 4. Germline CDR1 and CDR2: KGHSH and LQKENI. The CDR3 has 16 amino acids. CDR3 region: CASSPPMGQGAYEQYF. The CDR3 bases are TGTGCCAGCTCACCACCGATGGGACAGGGGGCTTACGAGCAGTACTTC.

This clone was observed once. CDR3 in DNA: TGTGCCAGTAGTATAGTGGGGGGTTATAGCAATCAGCCCCAGCATTTT. Translation: CASSIVGGYSNQPQHF. The V call is TRBV19, the J call TRBJ1-5; a possible D gene is TRBD1 (5 bases). Deletions cut 1 base from V and 0 bases from J, with 10 bases between. The CDR3 is 16 amino acids. Germline CDR1 reads LNHDA; CDR2 reads SQIVND (reference sequence).

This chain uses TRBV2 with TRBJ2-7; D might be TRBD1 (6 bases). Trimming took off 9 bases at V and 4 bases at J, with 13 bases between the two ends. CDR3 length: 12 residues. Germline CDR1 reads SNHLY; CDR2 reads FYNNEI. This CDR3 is CARGYREYEQYF. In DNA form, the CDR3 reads TGTGCCAGAGGGTACAGGGAATACGAGCAGTACTTC.

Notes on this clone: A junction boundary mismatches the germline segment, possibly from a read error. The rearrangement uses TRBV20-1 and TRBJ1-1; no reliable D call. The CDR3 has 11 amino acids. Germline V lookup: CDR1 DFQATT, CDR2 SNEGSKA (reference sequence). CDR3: CSASPLTDAFF. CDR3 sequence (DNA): TGCAGTGCTAGTCCTCTCACTGATGCTTTCTTT.

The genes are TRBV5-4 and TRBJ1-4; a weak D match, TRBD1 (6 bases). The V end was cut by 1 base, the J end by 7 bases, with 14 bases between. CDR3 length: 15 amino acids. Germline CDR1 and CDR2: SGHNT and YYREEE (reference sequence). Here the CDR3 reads CASSLKSGGFEKLFF. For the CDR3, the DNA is TGTGCCAGCAGCTTGAAATCGGGGGGCTTTGAAAAACTGTTTTTT.

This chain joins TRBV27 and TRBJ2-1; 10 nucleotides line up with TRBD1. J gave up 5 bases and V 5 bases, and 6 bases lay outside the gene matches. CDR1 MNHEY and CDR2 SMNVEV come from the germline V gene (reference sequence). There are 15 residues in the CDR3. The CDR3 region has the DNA TGTGCCAGCAGTGTTCCGGGACAGGGGAACAATGAGCAGTTCTTC. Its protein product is CASSVPGQGNNEQFF.

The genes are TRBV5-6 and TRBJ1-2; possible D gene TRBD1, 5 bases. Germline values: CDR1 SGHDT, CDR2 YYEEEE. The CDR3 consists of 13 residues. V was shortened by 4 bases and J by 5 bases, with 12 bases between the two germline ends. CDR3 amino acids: CASSRLGDYGYTF. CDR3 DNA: TGTGCCAGCAGCCGTCTAGGGGATTATGGCTACACCTTC.

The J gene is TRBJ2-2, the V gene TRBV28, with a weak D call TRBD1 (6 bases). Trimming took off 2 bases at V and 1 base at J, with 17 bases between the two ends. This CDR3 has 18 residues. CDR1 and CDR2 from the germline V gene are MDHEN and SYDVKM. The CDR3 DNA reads TGTGCCAGCAGTTTAGGGGGACCCGGGACATTGAACACCGGGGAGCTGTTTTTT. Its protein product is CASSLGGPGTLNTGELFF.

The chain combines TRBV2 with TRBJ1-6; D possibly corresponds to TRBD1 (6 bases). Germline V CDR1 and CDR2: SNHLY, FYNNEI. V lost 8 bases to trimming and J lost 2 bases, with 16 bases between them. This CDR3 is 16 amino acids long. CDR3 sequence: CASEGQKGTYNSPLHF. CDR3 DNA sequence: TGTGCCAGCGAAGGACAGAAAGGGACCTATAATTCACCCCTCCACTTT.

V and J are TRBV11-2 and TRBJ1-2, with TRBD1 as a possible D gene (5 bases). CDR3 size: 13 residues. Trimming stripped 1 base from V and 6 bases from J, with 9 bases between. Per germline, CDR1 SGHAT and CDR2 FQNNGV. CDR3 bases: TGTGCCAGCAGCTTAGGGGGGAACAATGGCTACACCTTC. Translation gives CASSLGGNNGYTF.

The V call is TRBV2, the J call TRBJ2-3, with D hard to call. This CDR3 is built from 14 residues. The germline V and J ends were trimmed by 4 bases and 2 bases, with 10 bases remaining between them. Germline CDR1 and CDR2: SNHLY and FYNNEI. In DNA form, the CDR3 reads TGTGCCAGCAGTGTGGCGAGTTACACAGATACGCAGTATTTT. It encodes CASSVASYTDTQYF. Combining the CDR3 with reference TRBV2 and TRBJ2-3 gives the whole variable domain EPEVTQTPSHQVTQMGQEVILRCVPISNHLYFYWYRQILGQKVEFLVSFYNNEISEKSEIFDDQFSVERPDGSNFTLKIRSTKLEDSAMYFCASSVASYTDTQYFGPGTRLTVL.

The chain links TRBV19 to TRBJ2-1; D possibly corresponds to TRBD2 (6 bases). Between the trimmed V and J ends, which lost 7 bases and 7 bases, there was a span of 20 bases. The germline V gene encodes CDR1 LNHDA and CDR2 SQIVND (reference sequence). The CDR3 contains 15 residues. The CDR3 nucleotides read TGTGCCAGTAACCCGGGGAGGTACTGGGGGAATGAGCAGTTCTTC. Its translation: CASNPGRYWGNEQFF.

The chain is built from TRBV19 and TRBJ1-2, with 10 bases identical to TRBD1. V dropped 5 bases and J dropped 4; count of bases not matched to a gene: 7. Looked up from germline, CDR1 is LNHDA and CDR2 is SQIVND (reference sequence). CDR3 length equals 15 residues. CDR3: CASSLADRGSYGYTF. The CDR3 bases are TGTGCCAGTAGTTTAGCGGACAGGGGGTCCTATGGCTACACCTTC.

CDR3 sequence: CASSLMGQGYEQYF. DNA for the CDR3: TGTGCCAGCAGCTTAATGGGACAGGGTTACGAGCAGTACTTC. V and J are TRBV7-3 and TRBJ2-7; TRBD1 aligns across 9 bases. Germline CDR1 reads SGHTA; CDR2 reads FQGTGA. Losses at the gene ends were 1 base for V and 4 bases for J; bases not matched to a gene: 2. CDR3 length: 14 amino acids.

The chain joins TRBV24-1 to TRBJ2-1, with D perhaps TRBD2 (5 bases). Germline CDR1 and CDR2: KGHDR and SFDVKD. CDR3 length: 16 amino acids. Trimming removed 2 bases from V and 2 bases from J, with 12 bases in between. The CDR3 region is CATSDSRAGAYNEQFF. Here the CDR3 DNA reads TGTGCCACCAGTGATTCAAGGGCGGGTGCCTACAATGAGCAGTTCTTC.

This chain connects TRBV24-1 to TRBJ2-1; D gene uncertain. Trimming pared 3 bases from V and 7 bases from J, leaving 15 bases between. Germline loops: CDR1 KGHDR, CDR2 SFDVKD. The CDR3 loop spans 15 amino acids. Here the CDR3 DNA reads TGTGCCACCAGTGATGGCGAGATCGATGTGAATGAGCAGTTCTTC. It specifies CATSDGEIDVNEQFF.

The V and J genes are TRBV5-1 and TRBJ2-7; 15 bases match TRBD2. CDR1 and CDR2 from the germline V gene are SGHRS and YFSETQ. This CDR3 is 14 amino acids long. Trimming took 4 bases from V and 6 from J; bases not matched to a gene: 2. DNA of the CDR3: TGCGCCAGCAGCCTGGGACTAGCGGGAGGCGAGCAGTACTTC. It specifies CASSLGLAGGEQYF.

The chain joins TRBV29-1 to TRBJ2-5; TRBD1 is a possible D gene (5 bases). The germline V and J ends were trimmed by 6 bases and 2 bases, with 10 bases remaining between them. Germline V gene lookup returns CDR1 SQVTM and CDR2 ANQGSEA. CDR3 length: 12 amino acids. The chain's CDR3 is CSVTDRQETQYF. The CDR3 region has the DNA TGCAGCGTCACAGACAGACAAGAGACCCAGTACTTC.

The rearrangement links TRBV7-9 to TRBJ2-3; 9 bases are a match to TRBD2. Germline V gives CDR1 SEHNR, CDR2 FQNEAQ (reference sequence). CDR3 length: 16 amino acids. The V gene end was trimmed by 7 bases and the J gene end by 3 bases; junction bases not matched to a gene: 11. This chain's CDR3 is CASTPTRGLATDTQYF. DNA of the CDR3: TGTGCCAGCACCCCAACCCGAGGACTAGCGACAGATACGCAGTATTTT.

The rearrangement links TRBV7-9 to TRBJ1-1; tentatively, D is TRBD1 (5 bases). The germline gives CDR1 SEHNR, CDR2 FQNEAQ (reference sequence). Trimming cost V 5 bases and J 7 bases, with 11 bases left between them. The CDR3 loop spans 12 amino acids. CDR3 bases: TGTGCCAGCAGCCCCCGACAGAGTGAAGCTTTCTTT. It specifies CASSPRQSEAFF.

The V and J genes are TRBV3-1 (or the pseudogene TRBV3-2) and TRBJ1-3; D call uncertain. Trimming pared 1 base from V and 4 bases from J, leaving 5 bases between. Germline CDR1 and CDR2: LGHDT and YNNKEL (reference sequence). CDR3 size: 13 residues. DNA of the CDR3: TGTGCCAGCAGCCAAGGGGTCGGAAACACCATATATTTT. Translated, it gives CASSQGVGNTIYF.

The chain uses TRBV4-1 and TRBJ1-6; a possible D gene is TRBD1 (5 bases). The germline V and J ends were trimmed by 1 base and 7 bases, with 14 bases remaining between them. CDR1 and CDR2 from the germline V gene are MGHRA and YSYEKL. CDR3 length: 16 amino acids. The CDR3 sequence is CASSQVFAGINSPLHF. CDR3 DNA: TGCGCCAGCAGCCAAGTGTTCGCAGGGATCAATTCACCCCTCCACTTT.

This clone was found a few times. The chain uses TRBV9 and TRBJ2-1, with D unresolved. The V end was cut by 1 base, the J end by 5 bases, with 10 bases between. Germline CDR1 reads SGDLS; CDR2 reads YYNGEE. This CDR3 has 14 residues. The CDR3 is CASSVSQSNNEQFF. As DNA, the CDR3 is TGTGCCAGCAGCGTAAGTCAATCCAACAATGAGCAGTTCTTC.

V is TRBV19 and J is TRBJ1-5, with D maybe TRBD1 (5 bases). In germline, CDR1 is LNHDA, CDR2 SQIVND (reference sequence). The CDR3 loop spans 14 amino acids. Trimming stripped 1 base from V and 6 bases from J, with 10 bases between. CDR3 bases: TGTGCCAGTAGTATAGGAGGGGTAGGTCAGCCCCAGCATTTT. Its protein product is CASSIGGVGQPQHF. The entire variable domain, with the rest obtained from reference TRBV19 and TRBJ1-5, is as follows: DGGITQSPKYLFRKEGQNVTLSCEQNLNHDAMYWYRQDPGQGLRLIYYSQIVNDFQKGDIAEGYSVSREKKESFPLTVTSAQKNPTAFYLCASSIGGVGQPQHFGDGTRLSIL.

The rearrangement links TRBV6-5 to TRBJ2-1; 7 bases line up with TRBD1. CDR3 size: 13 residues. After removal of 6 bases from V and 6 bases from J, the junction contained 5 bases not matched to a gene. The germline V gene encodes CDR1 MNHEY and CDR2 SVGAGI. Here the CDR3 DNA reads TGTGCCAGCAGCCCGGGACAGCCCAATGAGCAGTTCTTC. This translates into CASSPGQPNEQFF.